This T cell receptor beta chain was sequenced in a study of chemoradiotherapy in HPV16-positive cancers. Trimming took 4 bases from V and 8 from J; bases not matched to a gene: 8. CDR3 length: 14 residues. CDR1 is LNHDA and CDR2 is SQIVND in the germline V gene (reference sequence). Some clones are missing from TCRdb's copy, which holds only in-frame ones; the method was immunoSEQ multiplex PCR. Of some 28,000 clones listed, 75% to 90% are singletons. Material: blood, obtained from a patient who underwent chemoradiotherapy. The sequence was obtained from a human donor with HPV-associated anogenital cancer. The V gene is TRBV19, the J gene TRBJ1-2; 9 bases are shared with TRBD1. In DNA, the CDR3 is TGTGCCAGTAGTACAGCCGGGACAGGGAAAGGCTACACCTTC. It codes for CASSTAGTGKGYTF.